This is a list of T cell receptor beta chains from one sample in a study of T cells after yellow fever vaccination. TCRdb fed the 5' RACE reads into MiXCR, producing one record per CDR3 protein. The profile covers about 330,000 distinct CDR3 sequences, with 7% to 10% appearing a single time and approximately 15% taken by the ten largest. The sequenced sample was PBMCs, obtained roughly 46 days after the first yellow fever vaccination. The receptors were sampled from a man between 18 and 35 years old who received the YFV17D yellow fever vaccine. The CDR3 runs from the conserved cysteine through the conserved F or W. Fields, in order: clone size, V gene, J gene, CDR3 length, D gene, CDR3 protein, CDR3 DNA. D genes are given only for firm matches. Clone size is not always given. Where it is, it says once, few, many or a class for expanded clones.

many	TRBV4-1	TRBJ2-3	16	TRBD1	CASSPKEGGETDTQYF	TGCGCCAGCAGCCCCAAGGAAGGGGGCGAAACAGATACGCAGTATTTT
NA	TRBV10-3	TRBJ1-1	14	NA	CAISESETNTEAFF	TGTGCCATCAGTGAGTCGGAAACGAACACTGAAGCTTTCTTT
few	TRBV18	TRBJ1-2	13	TRBD1	CASSDGQDYGYTF	TGTGCCAGCTCAGACGGACAGGACTATGGCTACACCTTC
NA	TRBV5-6	TRBJ2-1	13	NA	CASSPIDSTDQFF	TGTGCCAGCAGCCCGATCGACTCCACCGACCAGTTCTTC
many	TRBV2	TRBJ2-1	15	NA	CASKDNRSSYNEQFF	TGTGCCAGCAAGGACAACAGAAGCTCCTACAATGAGCAGTTCTTC
NA	TRBV5-1	TRBJ2-3	11	NA	CASSPGRTQYF	TGCGCCAGCAGCCCGGGACGGACGCAGTATTTT
many	TRBV6-2/TRBV6-3	TRBJ1-2	13	NA	CASSRQADYGYTF	TGTGCCAGCAGTCGGCAGGCTGACTATGGCTACACCTTC
few	TRBV5-4	TRBJ2-1	16	NA	CASSFSGRAPYNEQFF	TGTGCCAGCAGCTTTTCGGGCAGGGCCCCCTACAATGAGCAGTTCTTC
NA	TRBV7-2	TRBJ2-1	15	TRBD2	CASSKSGTSGYEQFF	TGTGCCAGCAGCAAATCCGGGACTAGCGGGTATGAGCAGTTCTTC
NA	TRBV6-5	TRBJ1-2	14	TRBD1	CASSYRQGARGYTF	TGTGCCAGCAGTTACCGACAGGGGGCGAGGGGCTACACCTTC
few	TRBV5-1	TRBJ1-2	12	NA	CASSLGREGYTF	TGCGCCAGCAGCTTGGGTCGAGAAGGTTACACCTTC
few	TRBV18	TRBJ2-4	15	TRBD1	CASSPSPGQGNIQYF	TGTGCCAGCTCACCTTCTCCGGGACAGGGAAATATTCAGTACTTC
many	TRBV7-2	TRBJ1-5	14	NA	CASSLGASNQPQHF	TGTGCCAGCAGCTTAGGGGCCTCCAATCAGCCCCAGCATTTT
few	TRBV4-1	TRBJ2-5	18	TRBD2	CASSQGTSGGAQLGTQYF	TGCGCCAGCAGCCAAGGGACTAGCGGGGGGGCCCAACTAGGGACCCAGTACTTC
once	TRBV6-5	TRBJ1-5	16	NA	CASSYGGRVGSQPQHF	TGTGCCAGCAGTTACGGGGGCCGGGTCGGGAGTCAGCCCCAGCATTTT
many	TRBV19	TRBJ2-5	14	TRBD2	CASSLGLAVETQYF	TGTGCCAGTAGTCTGGGACTAGCGGTAGAGACCCAGTACTTC
NA	TRBV3-1	TRBJ2-7	14	NA	CASSPSGSMNEQYF	TGTGCCAGCAGCCCATCAGGGTCCATGAACGAGCAGTACTTC
many	TRBV12-3/TRBV12-4	TRBJ1-2	16	NA	CASSLYTGYGTDGYTF	TGTGCCAGCAGTTTGTATACGGGGTATGGTACCGACGGCTACACCTTC
many	TRBV11-2	TRBJ2-5	17	NA	CASSLGAQPQYQETQYF	TGTGCCAGCAGCTTAGGAGCCCAGCCCCAGTACCAAGAGACCCAGTACTTC
NA	TRBV29-1	TRBJ1-2	12	TRBD1	CSVGQGVSGYTF	TGCAGCGTTGGACAGGGGGTTAGCGGCTACACCTTC
NA	TRBV11-2	TRBJ2-2	19	TRBD2	CASSSPPGRRGSNTGELFF	TGTGCCAGCAGCTCCCCCCCAGGGCGGCGGGGGTCGAACACCGGGGAGCTGTTTTTT
NA	TRBV28	TRBJ1-2	15	TRBD1	CASSRGQGDSYGYTF	TGTGCCAGCAGTCGAGGACAGGGGGATAGCTATGGCTACACCTTC
few	TRBV6-1	TRBJ2-5	14	TRBD1	CASNDLRGRETQYF	TGTGCCAGTAACGACCTCAGGGGGCGGGAGACCCAGTACTTC
few	TRBV4-3	TRBJ2-7	20	NA	CASSQVVTSDRDRVFYEQYF	TGCGCCAGCAGCCAAGTTGTAACCTCAGACCGGGACCGGGTGTTCTACGAGCAGTACTTC
few	TRBV29-1	TRBJ1-1	12	NA	CSVGWGGTEAFF	TGCAGCGTTGGCTGGGGGGGCACTGAAGCTTTCTTT
NA	TRBV20-1	TRBJ2-3	18	TRBD2	CSATPGLGRAVGTDTQYF	TGCAGTGCTACACCTGGACTAGGACGTGCGGTTGGCACAGATACGCAGTATTTT
many	TRBV4-2	TRBJ1-1	14	NA	CASSHLDRNTEAFF	TGTGCCAGCAGCCACTTAGACAGGAACACTGAAGCTTTCTTT
NA	TRBV7-6	TRBJ1-2	14	TRBD1	CASSQDRGWYGYTF	TGTGCCAGCAGCCAGGACAGGGGTTGGTATGGCTACACCTTC
few	TRBV15	TRBJ2-1	15	NA	CATSSLMLTDNEQFF	TGTGCCACCAGCAGCCTGATGCTCACAGACAATGAGCAGTTCTTC
NA	TRBV3-1	TRBJ1-1	15	TRBD1	CASSPGQGESTEAFF	TGTGCCAGCTCCCCCGGACAGGGCGAGAGCACTGAAGCTTTCTTT
NA	TRBV5-1	TRBJ1-4	14	TRBD1	CASSLDRGHEKLFF	TGCGCCAGCAGCCTGGACAGGGGGCATGAAAAACTGTTTTTT